This TCR beta chain was observed in a study of monozygotic twins with inflammatory bowel disease. Study-wide results and limits: Distinguishing T cell subtypes was not possible. The results supported no single strong signal or clonotype associated with IBD. Repertoire similarity did not differ between concordant and discordant twins, possibly owing to limited power.

As to this clonotype: Antigen unknown.

cDNA for TCRalpha and TCRbeta was amplified by nested PCRs of roughly 15 then around 9 cycles. TCRdb reanalyzed the 5' RACE reads, giving one entry per CDR3 protein sequence and no DNA. This table holds about 380,000 distinct CDR3 sequences. There are 15 residues in the CDR3. Germline V gene lookup returns CDR1 SGHTA and CDR2 FQGNSA. This sequence originates from a human donor with ulcerative colitis or Crohn's disease, or a healthy co-twin of an affected twin (not recorded which). This chain uses TRBV7-2 with TRBJ2-7; with no DNA, the TCRdb D assignment of TRBD1 cannot be verified. The specimen was blood. The CDR3: CASSLDYRGTYEQYF.